This T cell receptor beta chain is drawn from a study of blood T cells in healthy people across ages. J was trimmed by 4 bases and V by 4 bases; bases with no gene match: 30. The CDR3 is 21 amino acids. Germline V gives CDR1 DFQATT, CDR2 SNEGSKA (reference sequence). The use of a sample-barcoded 5' primer and a J-beta primer mix characterized a second PCR of about 7 to 12 cycles. Samples each returned at least 3 million CDR3-containing paired-end reads. TCRdb reprocessed the 5' RACE reads via MiXCR and lists one record per CDR3 protein. The sample yields hundreds of thousands of distinct CDR3 sequences, approximately 48% seen once.

The chain carries TRBV20-1 and TRBJ1-2, with TRBD1 matching over 7 bases. This receptor was obtained from a man between 60 and 75 years old in good health. The source material was blood. The chain's CDR3 is CSANWRNTRDSGLTGSYGYTF. The CDR3 DNA reads TGCAGTGCTAATTGGAGAAACACTCGGGACAGTGGGTTAACGGGGAGCTATGGCTACACCTTC.